The clone carrying this T cell receptor beta chain was found a few times. The source of the sample is a study of early stage breast cancer tumors. Assay: immunoSEQ multiplex PCR; the TCRdb copy retains only in-frame clones and omits some. The sample lists roughly 30,000 clones; roughly 77% were seen once. Germline assignment: CDR1 KGHSH and CDR2 LQKENI. The J segment lost 6 bases and the V segment lost 3 bases, leaving 10 bases of the junction unmatched. CDR3 length equals 15 residues. The source is a person in their thirties with breast cancer. V and J are TRBV18 and TRBJ1-2, with 7 nucleotides matching TRBD1. Sample: breast tumor tissue. The CDR3 loop is CASSPETGTRHGYTF. In DNA form, the CDR3 reads TGTGCCAGCTCACCCGAGACAGGGACACGCCATGGCTACACCTTC.